Listed here is a single T cell receptor (beta chain). Its antigen is currently unknown. TCR beta VDJ and CDR3 were profiled, and genomic DNA was the template. TCRdb re-analysed the reads in MiXCR, keeping a single row per CDR3 protein. The sample has tens of thousands of distinct CDR3 sequences, roughly two thirds seen once. This sample was taken from a study of CD8+CD57+ T cells in acquired aplastic anemia. At the level of the study: Roughly 3 ug was the average amount of DNA from sorted CD4+ and CD8+ cells.

Only patients with CD8+CD57+ cell expansion on flow cytometry were chosen for sequencing. Findings and caveats of the study: Approximately 30 CD8+ CDR3 sequences were shared between patients and controls.

This receptor was obtained from a human donor with aplastic anemia. Material for sequencing was sorted CD4+, CD8+, or CD8+CD57+ T cells (not recorded which) from PBMCs.

The CDR3 region is CASSSRGEDTQYF. The CDR3 nucleotides read TGTGCCAGTAGCTCCAGGGGGGAGGATACGCAGTATTTT. The chain has TRBV19 and TRBJ2-3; D is possibly TRBD1 (7 bases). CDR3 length equals 13 residues. Germline assignment: CDR1 LNHDA and CDR2 SQIVND (reference sequence). The germline V and J ends were trimmed by 6 bases and 6 bases, with 13 bases remaining between them.